This section outlines one T cell receptor (beta chain) sequence together with its context. Original methodology: Nucleated cell number was recorded as an estimate derived from reference gene primer amplification. Clones were sequenced by immunoSEQ multiplex PCR, and TCRdb holds only the in-frame ones, with some missing. V and J calls and clone size are copied from that table; D and trimming were computed from the DNA. Of over 70,000 clones listed, 80% were seen once; the top ten hold over 15%. This sample was included in a study of blood T cell repertoires in COVID-19. Across the study: Both acute and convalescent COVID-19 samples were obtained from the United States, Italy and Spain.

This receptor was obtained from an elderly woman with acute or convalescent COVID-19. Specimen: peripheral blood.

The CDR3 bases are TGTGCCAGCAGCGTACCGGGACAGGCGACCCCTTCCTATGGCTACACCTTC. Protein: CASSVPGQATPSYGYTF. The rearrangement links TRBV11-2 to TRBJ1-2, with TRBD1 matching over 8 bases. The V segment lost 5 bases and the J segment 4 bases; nucleotides outside the gene matches: 15. Germline CDR1 SGHAT, CDR2 FQNNGV. The CDR3 extends over 17 amino acids.